This T cell receptor (beta chain) was observed in a study of cytomegalovirus exposure and HLA in healthy donors. On the study more broadly: The early release's HLA-typed donors yielded 65 million to 85 million unique TCRs.

Primers: 60 Vbeta forward and 13 Jbeta reverse. Measured with immunoSEQ multiplex PCR; TCRdb has only the in-frame clones, and not every one. This table has approximately 150,000 clones, 75% to 90% appearing once. The CDR3 covers 15 residues. CDR1 and CDR2 from the germline V gene are SGHAT and FQNNGV. V was trimmed by 3 bases and J by 4 bases, leaving 13 bases between them. This clone was counted between two and nine times. Sequencing was performed on PBMCs. This receptor was obtained from a human donor in good health. The gene calls are TRBV11-2 and TRBJ2-1; TRBD2 is a possible D gene (6 bases). CDR3 amino acids: CASSFFGRGYNEQFF. In DNA form, the CDR3 reads TGTGCCAGCAGCTTTTTTGGGCGGGGATACAATGAGCAGTTCTTC. Variable domain in full (rest from reference TRBV11-2 and TRBJ2-1): EAGVAQSPRYKIIEKRQSVAFWCNPISGHATLYWYQQILGQGPKLLIQFQNNGVVDDSQLPKDRFSAERLKGVDSTLKIQPAKLEDSAVYLCASSFFGRGYNEQFFGPGTRLTVL.